This TCR beta chain is from a study of graft-versus-host responses after intestinal transplantation (dated by TCRdb to the early 2020s). Regarding the research as a whole: Multivisceral, liver-intestinal, or isolated intestinal transplants were received by the recipients. Every recipient was given anti-thymocyte globulin induction, then maintenance tacrolimus and steroids for 3 to 4 years. Graft-versus-host and host-versus-graft alloreactive T cell clones were tracked in the graft, circulation and bone marrow after intestinal transplantation using bulk TCR-beta CDR3 sequencing. Alloreactive clones were identified by sequencing pre-transplant mixed lymphocyte reaction products and comparing these products with unstimulated pre-transplant donor and recipient T cells. The cohort enrolled approximately 24 intestinal transplant recipients including one retransplant, and a few patients lacking pretransplant specimens were excluded. A peak of at least 4% donor T cells among recipient peripheral blood mononuclear cells was the definition used for donor T cell macrochimerism. Rather than being sequenced by the commercial service, samples from a few later patients were sequenced in-house on an Illumina MiSeq and processed with MiXCR. What the authors observed across the whole study: Early after transplant, peak levels of circulating GvH clones were associated with declines in HvG clones. In patients with donor T cell macrochimerism, the allografts had high GvH to HvG T cell clonal ratios. GvH clones were found in recipient bone marrow, and some of the GvH clones appeared earlier in ileal mucosa or blood, which is consistent with an intestinal mucosal origin. The relatively low number and heterogeneity of intestinal transplant patients limited the conclusions.

Library construction relied on the immunoSEQ multiplex PCR assay. For most patients, genomic DNA was isolated with the Qiagen DNeasy Blood and Tissue Kit and sent frozen to Adaptive Biotechnologies for TCR sequencing. High-throughput TCR-beta CDR3 sequencing of genomic DNA from most patients was performed by Adaptive Biotechnologies. Turning to the authors' computational methods: Adaptive's ImmunoSEQ software supplied the TCR sequencing data for 18 patients, while MiXCR and VDJtools were used to process a few other patients. CD4 versus CD8 sorting errors were corrected by removing sequences found in both subsets at a frequency ratio below 5:1. CDR3 nucleotide sequences shared by donor and recipient were removed because the origin of these sequences could not be assigned. To count as alloreactive, a clone needed at least 2-fold expansion over unstimulated cells and a minimum CFSE-low frequency of 0.002% (template counts) or 0.001% (read counts). A clone was considered mappable if detected in the sequenced pre-transplant spleen, lymph node, or MLR CFSE-low populations of the donor or recipient. Cumulative frequency of alloreactive clones was calculated as a percentage of all sequences weighted by copy number. TCRdb provides this immuneACCESS table in a form limited to in-frame rearrangements. Some clones are lacking; in checked studies, under half of them reflect an unresolved V gene, and why the rest are absent is not known. That table gives V, J and clone size, and the DNA gave D and trimming. In all, the sample holds tens of thousands of clones, and roughly 90% of those were seen once. Nearly 2.5% of the sample is taken by the ten largest.

With respect to this clone: The antigen it recognizes is unknown. Base qualities were left out, and no much larger clone turns up one base away.

CDR1 SGHRS and CDR2 YFSETQ were looked up in the germline V gene. V was cut back by 0 bases and J by 1 base, leaving a gap of 20 bases between them. CDR3 length: 19 amino acids, cysteine to phenylalanine. Just CDR3 DNA is preserved here, 57 bases in frame from base 1. The sample's time point label is to be understood as: cells obtained before transplantation from donor or recipient. CD3+CD4+ and CD3+CD8+ populations were FACS-sorted from unstimulated pre-transplant donor and recipient cells taken from spleen or lymph nodes. The origin of this receptor is a human donor who received an intestinal transplant. The sample in question was unstimulated CD8+ T cells sorted from spleen or lymph node cells, obtained before intestinal transplant. Here the chain combines TRBV5-1 and TRBJ2-1; no D gene call is confident. The sequence in DNA is TGCGCCAGCAGCTTGGTGGGCAGCTCCCACCTTCGGTCCTACAATGAGCAGTTCTTC. This codes for CASSLVGSSHLRSYNEQFF. Where the CDR3 stops, the reference TRBV5-1 and TRBJ2-1 genes take over; the full variable domain is KAGVTQTPRYLIKTRGQQVTLSCSPISGHRSVSWYQQTPGQGLQFLFEYFSETQRNKGNFPGRFSGRQFSNSRSEMNVSTLELGDSALYLCASSLVGSSHLRSYNEQFFGPGTRLTVL.